The 17 T cell receptor beta chains below all came from one sample that was sequenced in a study of T cells after yellow fever vaccination. TCRdb called the 5' RACE reads again in MiXCR, with one record for every CDR3 protein. The sample contains about 220,000 distinct CDR3 sequences, approximately 3.2% of which appear only once. Here the sequenced sample was CD4+ T cells sorted from PBMCs, taken 10 days after the yellow fever booster vaccination. The receptors originated from a man between 18 and 35 years old who received the YFV17D yellow fever vaccine.

This clonotype has ten or more counts. The CDR3 spells CASSLGSGVGYEQFF. For the CDR3, the DNA is TGTGCCAGCAGCTTAGGTAGCGGGGTAGGTTATGAGCAGTTCTTC. The gene calls are TRBV7-2 and TRBJ2-1, with 8 positions matching TRBD2. This CDR3 is built from 15 residues. Trimming took 1 base from V and 8 from J; bases not matched to a gene: 7. CDR1 and CDR2 from the germline V gene are SGHTA and FQGNSA.

This clonotype was detected only a few times. This chain joins TRBV6-2 or TRBV6-3 and TRBJ1-1, with no clear D. Germline CDR1 reads MNHEY; CDR2 reads SVGEGT. The CDR3 loop spans 16 amino acids. V was clipped by 6 bases and J by 0 bases, with 17 bases between them. Here the CDR3 reads CASRPPLTAMNTEAFF. The CDR3 region has the DNA TGTGCCAGCAGACCCCCCCTAACAGCAATGAACACTGAAGCTTTCTTT.

This clonotype was detected many times. The V and J genes are TRBV7-2 and TRBJ2-3; TRBD1 agrees at 8 bases. The germline gives CDR1 SGHTA, CDR2 FQGNSA. J was trimmed by 5 bases and V by 5 bases; bases with no gene match: 3. The CDR3 has 13 residues. Here the CDR3 reads CASSITGGDTQYF. CDR3 DNA: TGTGCCAGCAGCATTACAGGGGGAGATACGCAGTATTTT.

Ten or more counts support this clonotype. This chain uses TRBV20-1 with TRBJ2-7; 7 positions match TRBD2. Germline V gives CDR1 DFQATT, CDR2 SNEGSKA (reference sequence). This CDR3 has 12 amino acids. J gave up 3 bases and V 3 bases, and 2 bases lay outside the gene matches. The CDR3 nucleotides read TGCAGTGCTAGCGGGGGGAACTACGAGCAGTACGTC. Its protein product is CSASGGNYEQYV.

This clonotype was counted only a few times. The chain has TRBV27 and TRBJ2-7; D may be TRBD2 (6 bases). Trimming removed 3 bases at V and 2 bases at J, with 23 bases between. Germline lookup yields CDR1 MNHEY and CDR2 SMNVEV (reference sequence). The CDR3 loop spans 18 amino acids. The CDR3 DNA is TGTGCCAGCAGTTTTCATTCACCGGGACTCGGTTCCGCCTACGAGCAGTACTTC. This sequence encodes CASSFHSPGLGSAYEQYF.

The chain is built from TRBV6-5 and TRBJ1-4; a weak D match, TRBD1 (6 bases). Trimming cost V 2 bases and J 5 bases, with 9 bases left between them. Germline-derived CDR1 and CDR2 are MNHEY and SVGAGI. The CDR3 is 14 residues long. The DNA of the CDR3 is TGTGCCAGCAGTTACAGGACAGAAAATGAAAAACTGTTTTTT. Translation gives CASSYRTENEKLFF.

This clonotype was found a few times. The V gene is TRBV25-1, the J gene TRBJ2-3; 10 nucleotides agree with TRBD1. Germline values: CDR1 MGHDK, CDR2 SYGVNS. Trimming took 7 bases from V and 6 from J; bases not matched to a gene: 7. The CDR3 contains 14 residues. CDR3 bases: TGTGCCAGCACTTCCGGGACAGGGGCTGATACGCAGTATTTT. Its protein is CASTSGTGADTQYF.

This clonotype turned up a few times. The chain uses TRBV11-2 and TRBJ1-1; D is perhaps TRBD1 (6 bases). Germline V CDR1 and CDR2: SGHAT, FQNNGV. The V gene lost 5 bases and the J gene lost 3 bases, with 19 bases spanning the gap. This CDR3 spans 16 amino acids. The CDR3 bases are TGTGCCAGCAGCCTAAGGAGGTGGGGGGCTGACACTGAAGCTTTCTTT. Amino acids: CASSLRRWGADTEAFF.

This clonotype has just a few counts. In nucleotides, the CDR3 is TGTGCCAGCAGTCAGAGGACCGTAGGGGAAGGAGCAGATACGCAGTATTTT. This translates into CASSQRTVGEGADTQYF. This sequence joins TRBV25-1 and TRBJ2-3; D possibly corresponds to TRBD1 (5 bases). V was cut by 5 bases and J by 4 bases, with 22 bases left in between. The CDR3 is 17 amino acids. Germline lookup yields CDR1 MGHDK and CDR2 SYGVNS.

This clonotype has a count of ten or more. The chain is built from TRBV18 and TRBJ2-1; 9 bases fit TRBD1. Germline trimming cut 3 bases from V and 6 bases from J; bases unmatched to any gene: 6. CDR3 length: 15 residues. Germline-derived CDR1 and CDR2 are KGHSH and LQKENI. CDR3 DNA sequence: TGTGCCAGCTCACCTAGGACAGGGGATATCAATGAGCAGTTCTTC. This codes for CASSPRTGDINEQFF.

The DNA for the CDR3 is TGTGCCAGCAGTTACCCAGACGCTCAGAGGACCCAGTACTTC. Translated: CASSYPDAQRTQYF. The V gene is TRBV6-2 or TRBV6-3, the J gene TRBJ2-5; D is undetermined. CDR1 and CDR2 from the germline V gene are MNHEY and SVGEGT. V lost 2 bases and J lost 7, with 14 bases in between. CDR3 length: 14 residues.

CDR3 sequence: CASSLAWGNYGYTF. CDR3 nucleotide sequence: TGCGCCAGCAGCTTGGCCTGGGGGAACTATGGCTACACCTTC. The V gene is TRBV5-1, the J gene TRBJ1-2, with D perhaps matching TRBD1 (5 bases). The germline CDR1 and CDR2 sequences are SGHRS and YFSETQ. V dropped 0 bases and J dropped 2 bases, with 8 bases sitting between them. The CDR3 is 14 amino acids.

This clonotype has only a few counts. The rearrangement links TRBV20-1 to TRBJ2-3, with 13 bases lining up with TRBD2. J lost 5 bases, V lost 2 bases, and 10 bases had no gene match. Germline CDR1 and CDR2: DFQATT and SNEGSKA (reference sequence). This CDR3 spans 17 amino acids. The CDR3 loop is CSARPLTSGGAGDTQYF. The CDR3 region has the DNA TGCAGTGCTAGACCCCTCACTAGCGGGGGGGCGGGAGATACGCAGTATTTT.

This clonotype was seen only a few times. V gene TRBV19 combines with J gene TRBJ1-6, with a weak D call TRBD1 (5 bases). CDR3 size: 17 residues. V was trimmed by 4 bases and J by 5 bases, leaving 18 bases between them. Germline CDR1 is LNHDA and CDR2 is SQIVND (reference sequence). This chain's CDR3 is CASSTRDGRSNNSPLHF. In nucleotides, the CDR3 is TGTGCCAGTAGTACTCGGGACGGCCGTTCTAATAATTCACCCCTCCACTTT.

This clonotype was picked up many times. The chain combines TRBV5-1 with TRBJ1-2; 9 bases are shared with TRBD1. The CDR3 spans 13 residues. Unmatched junction bases numbered 5, after V lost 5 bases and J lost 6 bases. Germline V gene data show CDR1 as SGHRS and CDR2 as YFSETQ. The CDR3 DNA follows: TGCGCCAGCAGGTCCGGGACAGGGAATGGCTACACCTTC. It encodes CASRSGTGNGYTF.

There are many counts of this clonotype. The rearrangement links TRBV7-9 to TRBJ1-1; D unresolved. The CDR3 extends over 14 amino acids. V gave up 5 bases and J gave up 1 base, with 11 bases separating them. Per the germline V gene, CDR1 is SEHNR and CDR2 is FQNEAQ (reference sequence). CDR3: CASSPWLSNTEAFF. In DNA form, the CDR3 reads TGTGCCAGCAGCCCCTGGCTTTCGAACACTGAAGCTTTCTTT.

This clonotype was recorded once. Possible read error: a much larger clone is one base away. V gene TRBV5-1 combines with J gene TRBJ1-1; D gene ambiguous. The CDR3 has 13 amino acids. In germline, CDR1 is SGHRS, CDR2 YFSETQ. The CDR3 DNA sequence: TGCGACAGCAGCTTGGTGTCGAACACTGAAGCTTTCTTT. Its translation: CDSSLVSNTEAFF.